This T cell receptor beta chain was identified during a study of shared clonotypes between healthy human individuals. Some clones are missing from TCRdb's copy, which holds only in-frame ones; the method was immunoSEQ multiplex PCR. The sample consists of roughly 2,500,000 clones, more than 85% of them appearing once. General observations from the study: Naive subsets, compared against memory subsets, generally had larger estimated richness values.

V was clipped by 0 bases and J by 1 base, with 7 bases between them. CDR3 length: 15 amino acids. CDR1 is SGDLS, CDR2 YYNGEE, per germline. About this clone: The antigen is unknown.

It was into CD45RA+ naive and CD45RA-negative memory subsets that the CD4+ cells were split. Sequenced material: naive CD4+ T cells from PBMCs. Subset of the sample: CD45RA+ positively selected. The genes are TRBV9 and TRBJ2-2, with D unclear. This sequence originates from a man in his late teens or twenties in good health. Some clones in this sample may be carry-over from other donors' samples. The CDR3 nucleotides read TGTGCCAGCAGCGTAGCTACGTGGAACACCGGGGAGCTGTTTTTT. Its protein is CASSVATWNTGELFF.